The rows below give T cell receptor beta chains drawn from one sample of a study of T cells after yellow fever vaccination. TCRdb re-derived calls from the 5' RACE reads in MiXCR, one entry per CDR3 protein. The sample records about 510,000 distinct CDR3 sequences, less than 25% being singletons. Sequences were derived from PBMCs, sampled around 3 weeks after the first yellow fever vaccination. These receptors were obtained from a man aged 18 to 35 who received the YFV17D yellow fever vaccine. Each CDR3 is given with its conserved first and last residue. Fields, in order: clone size, J gene, V gene, D gene, CDR3 DNA, CDR3 protein. D genes are given only for firm matches. Size tells how often a clone was seen (once, few, many) or the class of an expanded clone, and some rows leave it out.

clone size: few
J gene: TRBJ2-1
V gene: TRBV3-1
D gene: NA
CDR3 DNA: TGTGCCAGCGGCTCAGGGTGGTCGGTCAATGAGCAGTTCTTC
CDR3 protein: CASGSGWSVNEQFF

clone size: many
J gene: TRBJ1-3
V gene: TRBV3-1
D gene: NA
CDR3 DNA: TGTGCCAGCAGTCTTGTCGCCGGAAACACCATATATTTT
CDR3 protein: CASSLVAGNTIYF

clone size: NA
J gene: TRBJ2-1
V gene: TRBV27
D gene: TRBD2
CDR3 DNA: TGTGCCAGCAAGCAGTCGGCGGGGGAAATCAATGAGCAGTTCTTC
CDR3 protein: CASKQSAGEINEQFF

clone size: NA
J gene: TRBJ2-3
V gene: TRBV5-1
D gene: NA
CDR3 DNA: TGCGCCAGCAGCTTGGCCGCAGGGGACGATACGCAGTATTTT
CDR3 protein: CASSLAAGDDTQYF

clone size: NA
J gene: TRBJ1-1
V gene: TRBV4-1
D gene: NA
CDR3 DNA: TGCGCCAGCAGCCAGTATGACAGGCCAAACACTGAAGCTTTCTTT
CDR3 protein: CASSQYDRPNTEAFF

clone size: NA
J gene: TRBJ2-3
V gene: TRBV4-1
D gene: NA
CDR3 DNA: TGCGCCAGCAGCCACAAAAGAGGGGACGGACGATGGGAATATGGTACGCAGTATTTT
CDR3 protein: CASSHKRGDGRWEYGTQYF

clone size: many
J gene: TRBJ2-1
V gene: TRBV9
D gene: NA
CDR3 DNA: TGTGCCAGCAGCGTGGGGTACAATGAGCAGTTCTTC
CDR3 protein: CASSVGYNEQFF

clone size: NA
J gene: TRBJ2-7
V gene: TRBV11-1
D gene: TRBD1
CDR3 DNA: TGTGCCAGCAGCTTAACTCCCTTGGGACAGGGGATCACCTACGAGCAGTACTTC
CDR3 protein: CASSLTPLGQGITYEQYF

clone size: NA
J gene: TRBJ1-3
V gene: TRBV28
D gene: NA
CDR3 DNA: TGTGCCAGCAGTTTCGGGATGTTGGGAAACACCATAGATTTT
CDR3 protein: CASSFGMLGNTIDF

clone size: NA
J gene: TRBJ2-1
V gene: TRBV11-2
D gene: TRBD2
CDR3 DNA: TGTGCCAGCAGCGGCGGCGGGACTAGCTTCGCTGAGCAGTTCTTC
CDR3 protein: CASSGGGTSFAEQFF

clone size: few
J gene: TRBJ1-5
V gene: TRBV6-1
D gene: TRBD1
CDR3 DNA: TGTGCCAGCAAAAGGGGGCTTGACCAGCCCCAGCATTTT
CDR3 protein: CASKRGLDQPQHF

clone size: NA
J gene: TRBJ1-1
V gene: TRBV7-6
D gene: NA
CDR3 DNA: TGTGCCATCCGTAACAGGGATGGCCCGGACACTGAAGCTTTCTTT
CDR3 protein: CAIRNRDGPDTEAFF

clone size: NA
J gene: TRBJ2-7
V gene: TRBV7-9
D gene: NA
CDR3 DNA: TGTGCCAGCAGCTTACGGGCAGGGTTCCTCTACGAGCAGTACTTC
CDR3 protein: CASSLRAGFLYEQYF

clone size: NA
J gene: TRBJ1-5
V gene: TRBV15
D gene: TRBD1
CDR3 DNA: TGTGCCACCAGCAGACCGGGACAGGGGGATCAGCCCCAGCATTTT
CDR3 protein: CATSRPGQGDQPQHF

clone size: NA
J gene: TRBJ1-2
V gene: TRBV9
D gene: NA
CDR3 DNA: TGTGCCAGCAGCGCCACCACCGGGGGGGTCTATGGCTACACCTTC
CDR3 protein: CASSATTGGVYGYTF

clone size: few
J gene: TRBJ2-1
V gene: TRBV7-2
D gene: TRBD2
CDR3 DNA: TGTGCCAGCAGCTTAACGGCGGGGGGGAATGAGCAGTTCTTC
CDR3 protein: CASSLTAGGNEQFF

clone size: NA
J gene: TRBJ2-1
V gene: TRBV11-2
D gene: NA
CDR3 DNA: TGTGCCAGCAGCTTAGATCTCCGGAATGAGCAGTTCTTC
CDR3 protein: CASSLDLRNEQFF

clone size: many
J gene: TRBJ2-1
V gene: TRBV5-1
D gene: NA
CDR3 DNA: TGCGCCAGCAGCTTACAGGGCGATGAGCAGTTCTTC
CDR3 protein: CASSLQGDEQFF

clone size: NA
J gene: TRBJ1-5
V gene: TRBV9
D gene: TRBD1
CDR3 DNA: TGTGCCAGCAGCCCCACCGAGGACAGGCGTCAGCCCCAGCATTTT
CDR3 protein: CASSPTEDRRQPQHF

clone size: NA
J gene: TRBJ2-2
V gene: TRBV5-1
D gene: NA
CDR3 DNA: TGCGCCAGCGAGTTGAACACCGGGGAGCTGTTTTTT
CDR3 protein: CASELNTGELFF

clone size: many
J gene: TRBJ1-5
V gene: TRBV11-2
D gene: NA
CDR3 DNA: TGTGCCAGCAGCTTAGATGGCGGGAATCAGCCCCAGCATTTT
CDR3 protein: CASSLDGGNQPQHF

clone size: few
J gene: TRBJ1-3
V gene: TRBV5-1
D gene: NA
CDR3 DNA: TGCGCCAGCAGCTTGTGGGGGGCAACTGGAAACACCATATATTTT
CDR3 protein: CASSLWGATGNTIYF

clone size: NA
J gene: TRBJ2-1
V gene: TRBV24-1
D gene: TRBD2
CDR3 DNA: TGTGCCACCAGTGAGGGAGGGTCACCCTACAATGAGCAGTTCTTC
CDR3 protein: CATSEGGSPYNEQFF

clone size: NA
J gene: TRBJ2-1
V gene: TRBV5-1
D gene: TRBD1
CDR3 DNA: TGCGCCAGCAGCGGGGGACAGCCTACCGTTAATGAGCAGTTCTTC
CDR3 protein: CASSGGQPTVNEQFF

clone size: NA
J gene: TRBJ2-7
V gene: TRBV4-2
D gene: NA
CDR3 DNA: TGTGCCAGCAGCCATCAATGGACAGAAGTACTCTACGAGCAGTACTTC
CDR3 protein: CASSHQWTEVLYEQYF

clone size: few
J gene: TRBJ1-4
V gene: TRBV28
D gene: NA
CDR3 DNA: TGTGCCAGCAGCGGGGCCTCAACTAATGAAAAACTGTTTTTT
CDR3 protein: CASSGASTNEKLFF

clone size: NA
J gene: TRBJ2-1
V gene: TRBV18
D gene: TRBD1
CDR3 DNA: TGTGCCAGCTCCCCGCCGGACAGGTCTAGTGAGCAGTTCTTC
CDR3 protein: CASSPPDRSSEQFF

clone size: many
J gene: TRBJ1-2
V gene: TRBV12-3/TRBV12-4
D gene: NA
CDR3 DNA: TGTGCCAGCAGTTTAGCTTTATTACAACTATATGGAGGCTACACCTTC
CDR3 protein: CASSLALLQLYGGYTF

clone size: many
J gene: TRBJ1-2
V gene: TRBV20-1
D gene: NA
CDR3 DNA: TGCAGTGCTAGAGAGGGAAACTATGGCTACACCTTC
CDR3 protein: CSAREGNYGYTF

clone size: NA
J gene: TRBJ2-5
V gene: TRBV9
D gene: TRBD2
CDR3 DNA: TGTGCCAGCAGCGTGGTAGCGGGGGTGGGAGAGACCCAGTACTTC
CDR3 protein: CASSVVAGVGETQYF

clone size: NA
J gene: TRBJ2-1
V gene: TRBV4-3
D gene: NA
CDR3 DNA: TGCGCCAGCAGCCAAGAGTGGGGGATCAATGAGCAGTTCTTC
CDR3 protein: CASSQEWGINEQFF

clone size: NA
J gene: TRBJ2-5
V gene: TRBV7-7
D gene: NA
CDR3 DNA: TGTGCCAGCAGCCCCGCCCGATGGGGTGAGACCCAGTACTTC
CDR3 protein: CASSPARWGETQYF

clone size: many
J gene: TRBJ1-1
V gene: TRBV4-1
D gene: TRBD1
CDR3 DNA: TGCGCCAGCAGCCAAGGGTTCCCGCAGGGGGCGGTCGAAGCTTTCTTT
CDR3 protein: CASSQGFPQGAVEAFF

clone size: NA
J gene: TRBJ2-7
V gene: TRBV13
D gene: TRBD2
CDR3 DNA: TGTGCCAGCAGCCCCTCCACGGCGGGGGGGCTCGAGCAGTACTTC
CDR3 protein: CASSPSTAGGLEQYF

clone size: many
J gene: TRBJ1-4
V gene: TRBV5-1
D gene: TRBD1
CDR3 DNA: TGCGCCAGCCGGGCGACAGGGGGACGTGAAAAACTGTTTTTT
CDR3 protein: CASRATGGREKLFF

clone size: NA
J gene: TRBJ2-7
V gene: TRBV6-5
D gene: NA
CDR3 DNA: TGTGCCAGTACGGACACCTCCTACGAGCAGTACTTC
CDR3 protein: CASTDTSYEQYF

clone size: few
J gene: TRBJ1-2
V gene: TRBV29-1
D gene: NA
CDR3 DNA: TGCAGCGTTGTATCACAGGCGGATGGCTACACCTTC
CDR3 protein: CSVVSQADGYTF

clone size: few
J gene: TRBJ2-2
V gene: TRBV4-3
D gene: NA
CDR3 DNA: TGCGCCAGCAGCCGGCCTGGGGGGGGCCCGGACACCGGGGAGCTGTTTTTT
CDR3 protein: CASSRPGGGPDTGELFF

clone size: NA
J gene: TRBJ2-4
V gene: TRBV12-3/TRBV12-4
D gene: NA
CDR3 DNA: TGTGCCAGCAGTTTGGACGTCACGGGAAACATTCAGTACTTC
CDR3 protein: CASSLDVTGNIQYF

clone size: many
J gene: TRBJ2-1
V gene: TRBV29-1
D gene: NA
CDR3 DNA: TGCAGCGCCACGGACTTCAGGGATGAGCAGTTCTTC
CDR3 protein: CSATDFRDEQFF

clone size: NA
J gene: TRBJ2-1
V gene: TRBV20-1
D gene: NA
CDR3 DNA: TGCAGTGCGGAGGGTACCGATGAGCAGTTCTTC
CDR3 protein: CSAEGTDEQFF

clone size: NA
J gene: TRBJ2-5
V gene: TRBV4-2
D gene: TRBD2
CDR3 DNA: TGTGCCAGCAGCCAAGATCGGGAGCGGGGTGCAGAGACCCAGTACTTC
CDR3 protein: CASSQDRERGAETQYF

clone size: few
J gene: TRBJ2-1
V gene: TRBV10-3
D gene: TRBD2
CDR3 DNA: TGTGCCATCAGCCCAAGCGGGGGGTTTTACAATGAGCAGTTCTTC
CDR3 protein: CAISPSGGFYNEQFF

clone size: once
J gene: TRBJ1-5
V gene: TRBV27
D gene: NA
CDR3 DNA: TGTGCCAGCAGTTTATGGGGGCAGGATCAGCCCCAGCATTTT
CDR3 protein: CASSLWGQDQPQHF

clone size: few
J gene: TRBJ1-1
V gene: TRBV6-1
D gene: NA
CDR3 DNA: TGTGCCAGCAGAGTCAGGGTTGTGAACACTGAAGCTTTCTTT
CDR3 protein: CASRVRVVNTEAFF

clone size: few
J gene: TRBJ1-1
V gene: TRBV20-1
D gene: NA
CDR3 DNA: TGCAGTGCTAGGCGGGGTGAAGCTTTCTTT
CDR3 protein: CSARRGEAFF

clone size: NA
J gene: TRBJ2-1
V gene: TRBV6-2/TRBV6-3
D gene: TRBD1
CDR3 DNA: TGTGCCAGCAGTCCCCAGGACAGGGAGGCCTCCAATGAGCAGTTCTTC
CDR3 protein: CASSPQDREASNEQFF

clone size: few
J gene: TRBJ2-7
V gene: TRBV6-2/TRBV6-3
D gene: TRBD2
CDR3 DNA: TGTGCCAGCAGTCGTCCGGGACTAGCGAGCGAGCAGTACTTC
CDR3 protein: CASSRPGLASEQYF

clone size: NA
J gene: TRBJ2-1
V gene: TRBV7-2
D gene: TRBD1
CDR3 DNA: TGTGCCAGCAGCCTAGACGGACAGGGGGCTCTCAGGGAGCAGTTCTTC
CDR3 protein: CASSLDGQGALREQFF